One sample yielded the 30 T cell receptor beta chains listed below, sequenced in a study of blood T cell repertoires in COVID-19. Here immunoSEQ multiplex PCR was the method, and the copy in TCRdb shows in-frame clones only, minus some. Here the sample spans fewer than 55,000 clones, around 86% being singletons. The sequencing sample was made of peripheral blood. The receptors shown here come from a woman older than 75 with COVID-19, enrolled during active disease.

The chain couples TRBV7-2 to TRBJ2-7; D ambiguous. Trimming left V 5 bases short and J 3 bases short, with 11 bases between. The length of the CDR3 is 13 residues. The germline V gene encodes CDR1 SGHTA and CDR2 FQGNSA. As DNA, the CDR3 is TGTGCCAGCAGCCCCAACCGAGGCTACGAGCAGTACTTC. Protein product: CASSPNRGYEQYF.

The chain couples TRBV2 to TRBJ1-5, with a weak D call TRBD1 (5 bases). CDR1 SNHLY and CDR2 FYNNEI come from the germline V gene. V dropped 6 bases and J dropped 5 bases, with 14 bases sitting between them. This CDR3 is 14 amino acids long. CDR3: CASRTGGRHQPQHF. CDR3 DNA: TGTGCCAGCAGGACGGGGGGGAGACATCAGCCCCAGCATTTT.

The chain couples TRBV7-3 to TRBJ2-3; TRBD2 matches at 11 bases. Germline assignment: CDR1 SGHTA and CDR2 FQGTGA. The V gene end was trimmed by 5 bases and the J gene end by 1 base; junction bases not matched to a gene: 8. The CDR3 has 17 residues. The CDR3 DNA reads as TGTGCCAGCAGCGCCAGGGGGACTAGCGGAGGCACAGATACGCAGTATTTT. Encoded protein: CASSARGTSGGTDTQYF.

The chain is built from TRBV7-9 and TRBJ2-1; TRBD2 aligns across 11 bases. Germline V CDR1 and CDR2: SEHNR, FQNEAQ (reference sequence). This CDR3 comprises 17 residues. J gave up 8 bases and V 7 bases, and 16 bases lay outside the gene matches. The CDR3: CASTPPQTSGKVHEQFF. CDR3 nucleotide sequence: TGTGCCAGCACTCCACCTCAGACTAGCGGGAAAGTTCATGAGCAGTTCTTC.

This chain links TRBV6-5 with TRBJ1-1; D unresolved. Germline CDR1 and CDR2: MNHEY and SVGAGI. Trimming removed 0 bases at V and 2 bases at J, with 4 bases between. The length of the CDR3 is 13 residues. The DNA of the CDR3 is TGTGCCAGCAGTTACTCCTTTAACACTGAAGCTTTCTTT. Amino acids: CASSYSFNTEAFF.

This sequence joins TRBV2 and TRBJ2-5; 14 bases fit TRBD2. Germline assignment: CDR1 SNHLY and CDR2 FYNNEI. This CDR3 spans 15 amino acids. Trimming removed 4 bases from V and 4 bases from J; junction bases left unmatched: 2. This CDR3 reads CASSVGLAGGETQYF. The CDR3 DNA sequence: TGTGCCAGCAGTGTAGGACTAGCGGGAGGAGAGACCCAGTACTTC.

The chain links TRBV21-1 to TRBJ2-6; no DNA check was done on the table's D call, TRBD2. TRBV21-1 constitutes a pseudogene. This CDR3 spans 16 amino acids. The CDR3 here is CARGLGEVFGANVLTF. DNA of the CDR3: TGTGCCAGGGGACTTGGGGAGGTCTTTGGGGCCAACGTCCTGACTTTC.

The chain is built from TRBV5-6 and TRBJ1-1, with D possibly TRBD1 on 5 matching bases. V was trimmed by 1 base and J by 4 bases, leaving 11 bases between them. CDR1 and CDR2 (germline): SGHDT, YYEEEE. The CDR3 has 14 amino acids. The CDR3: CASSLYQGSTEAFF. The CDR3 DNA reads TGTGCCAGCAGCTTGTACCAGGGCTCCACTGAAGCTTTCTTT.

This clone came up a few times. The chain carries TRBV6-5 and TRBJ2-4; weak D call: TRBD1 (5 bases). CDR1 and CDR2 (germline): MNHEY, SVGAGI. Deletions cut 7 bases from V and 0 bases from J, with 13 bases between. The CDR3 contains 15 residues. For the CDR3, the DNA is TGTGCCAGCATGGGTACAGGAGAAGCCAAAAACATTCAGTACTTC. This encodes CASMGTGEAKNIQYF.

The J gene is TRBJ2-7, the V gene TRBV9; 7 bases fit TRBD2. The ends lost 3 bases at V and 3 bases at J; junction bases unmatched: 12. From germline, CDR1 is SGDLS and CDR2 YYNGEE. The CDR3 length is 16 residues. This chain's CDR3 is CASSAPSSGTFYEQYF. The CDR3 DNA sequence: TGTGCCAGCAGCGCCCCGTCCAGCGGGACGTTCTACGAGCAGTACTTC.

J is TRBJ1-1 and V is TRBV30; 9 nucleotides align to TRBD1. The CDR3 is 13 residues long. The J segment lost 9 bases and the V segment lost 4 bases, leaving 9 bases of the junction unmatched. Germline V lookup: CDR1 GTSNPN, CDR2 SVGIG (reference sequence). CDR3 in amino acids: CAWTWTGAMKAFF. In nucleotides, the CDR3 is TGTGCCTGGACATGGACAGGGGCCATGAAAGCTTTCTTT.

The genes are TRBV29-1 and TRBJ2-5; D ambiguous. The CDR3 is 10 residues long. V lost 7 bases to trimming and J lost 2 bases, with 5 bases between them. Looked up from germline, CDR1 is SQVTM and CDR2 is ANQGSEA. CDR3 bases: TGCAGCGCCCTACAAGAGACCCAGTACTTC. It is translated as CSALQETQYF.

The chain carries TRBV7-9 and TRBJ2-1; 9 nucleotides align to TRBD2. V trimming: 5 bases; J trimming: 9 bases; junction bases outside the gene matches: 8. Germline V gene lookup returns CDR1 SEHNR and CDR2 FQNEAQ (reference sequence). This CDR3 has 14 amino acids. The CDR3 reads CASSPAGGLVEQFF. The CDR3 DNA follows: TGTGCCAGCAGCCCTGCGGGAGGGCTGGTTGAGCAGTTCTTC.

V and J are TRBV18 and TRBJ2-3; no firm D call. Germline CDR1 is KGHSH and CDR2 is LQKENI. The V end was cut by 2 bases, the J end by 3 bases, with 21 bases between. There are 18 residues in the CDR3. The CDR3 bases are TGTGCCAGCTCACCAATAGTTCCCGGGTCGAAGTCTACAGATACGCAGTATTTT. It encodes CASSPIVPGSKSTDTQYF.

The chain combines TRBV30 with TRBJ2-4; 10 bases align to TRBD1. The J segment lost 2 bases and the V segment lost 5 bases, leaving 9 bases of the junction unmatched. This CDR3 spans 16 amino acids. Germline lookup yields CDR1 GTSNPN and CDR2 SVGIG (reference sequence). The DNA for the CDR3 is TGTGCCTGGGGCACTGGACAGGGGGAATCCAAAAACATTCAGTACTTC. This gives the protein CAWGTGQGESKNIQYF.

The chain recombines TRBV5-6 with TRBJ2-1; TRBD2 agrees at 7 bases. The CDR3 is 14 residues long. Germline V gives CDR1 SGHDT, CDR2 YYEEEE. The V segment lost 2 bases and the J segment 8 bases; nucleotides outside the gene matches: 7. CDR3 DNA: TGTGCCAGCAGCTTTTTACCGGGAGGCGATGAGCAGTTCTTC. Its protein is CASSFLPGGDEQFF.

The chain carries TRBV2 and TRBJ1-3; the D gene is possibly TRBD1 (5 bases). V was clipped by 2 bases and J by 6 bases, with 8 bases between them. Germline-derived CDR1 and CDR2 are SNHLY and FYNNEI. This CDR3 contains 13 residues. The CDR3 DNA reads as TGTGCCAGCAGTGAACAGGGCTCAAACACCATATATTTT. Protein sequence: CASSEQGSNTIYF.

The rearrangement uses TRBV2 and TRBJ2-5; 9 nucleotides align to TRBD2. CDR3 size: 14 residues. The germline V gene has CDR1 SNHLY and CDR2 FYNNEI. The V gene end was trimmed by 4 bases and the J gene end by 5 bases; junction bases not matched to a gene: 5. CDR3 sequence: CASSGLAGYETQYF. CDR3 bases: TGTGCCAGCAGTGGGCTAGCGGGATATGAGACCCAGTACTTC. Supplemented by reference TRBV2 and TRBJ2-5, the full variable domain reads EPEVTQTPSHQVTQMGQEVILRCVPISNHLYFYWYRQILGQKVEFLVSFYNNEISEKSEIFDDQFSVERPDGSNFTLKIRSTKLEDSAMYFCASSGLAGYETQYFGPGTRLLVL.

J is TRBJ2-2 and V is TRBV5-1; perhaps TRBD2 as D (5 bases). The V and J ends lost 1 base and 4 bases respectively, with 20 bases between them. CDR1 and CDR2 from the germline V gene are SGHRS and YFSETQ. The CDR3 covers 18 residues. CDR3 sequence (DNA): TGCGCCAGCAGCTTGCTCTCCGCGGGCTCCCCGGGCACCGGGGAGCTGTTTTTT. Its translation is CASSLLSAGSPGTGELFF.

This chain uses TRBV7-9 with TRBJ2-4; TRBD1 might be the D (6 bases). Germline CDR1 SEHNR, CDR2 FQNEAQ (reference sequence). This CDR3 is 15 amino acids long. Trimming removed 2 bases at V and 2 bases at J, with 10 bases between. CDR3 sequence (DNA): TGTGCCAGCAGCTTATCACAGGGAACCAAAAACATTCAGTACTTC. It is translated as CASSLSQGTKNIQYF. Drawing the rest from reference TRBV7-9 and TRBJ2-4, the complete variable domain is DTGVSQNPRHKITKRGQNVTFRCDPISEHNRLYWYRQTLGQGPEFLTYFQNEAQLEKSRLLSDRFSAERPKGSFSTLEIQRTEQGDSAMYLCASSLSQGTKNIQYFGAGTRLSVL.

This sequence joins TRBV19 and TRBJ1-2; D ambiguous. The CDR3 spans 14 residues. V dropped 5 bases and J dropped 4 bases, with 14 bases sitting between them. Germline-derived CDR1 and CDR2 are LNHDA and SQIVND (reference sequence). In DNA, the CDR3 is TGTGCCAGTAGTCCCCCGCCGAGTGCCTATGGCTACACCTTC. Translation gives CASSPPPSAYGYTF.

Only a few counts were recorded for this clone. CDR3 nucleotides: TGTGCCAGCAGCTTAGGTGGGGGGATGAACACTGAAGCTTTCTTT. It is translated as CASSLGGGMNTEAFF. This chain links TRBV7-9 with TRBJ1-1, with D possibly matching TRBD1 (5 bases). With 1 base removed from V and 0 bases from J, the gap between germline ends came to 9 bases. The CDR3 is made up of 15 amino acids. The germline V gene encodes CDR1 SEHNR and CDR2 FQNEAQ (reference sequence).

The chain has TRBV10-3 and TRBJ1-5; the match to TRBD1 covers 7 bases. This CDR3 has 12 residues. Germline CDR1 is ENHRY and CDR2 is SYGVKD. V was pared by 10 bases and J by 2 bases, with 2 bases of the junction left unmatched. CDR3 residues: CASGQGNQPQHF. CDR3 bases: TGTGCCAGCGGACAGGGCAATCAGCCCCAGCATTTT.

The chain uses TRBV10-2 and TRBJ2-5, with 14 bases matching TRBD2. The CDR3 runs 14 residues. CDR1 WSHSY and CDR2 SAAADI come from the germline V gene. V lost 8 bases to trimming and J lost 5 bases; unmatched junction nucleotides: 4. CDR3 loop: CASRLAGGMETQYF. CDR3 bases: TGCGCCAGCCGACTAGCGGGAGGGATGGAGACCCAGTACTTC.

The DNA for the CDR3 is TGTGCCAGCAGATACGGGACTAGCGGGCCGACTATTCCCTACGAGCAGTACTTC. It yields the protein CASRYGTSGPTIPYEQYF. The chain combines TRBV28 with TRBJ2-7; 12 bases agree with TRBD2. Germline V CDR1 and CDR2: MDHEN, SYDVKM. V gave up 6 bases and J gave up 2 bases; unmatched junction bases: 14. CDR3 length equals 18 residues. Full variable domain (missing parts from reference TRBV28 and TRBJ2-7): DVKVTQSSRYLVKRTGEKVFLECVQDMDHENMFWYRQDPGLGLRLIYFSYDVKMKEKGDIPEGYSVSREKKERFSLILESASTNQTSMYLCASRYGTSGPTIPYEQYFGPGTRLTVT.

The sample holds one count of this clone. This chain connects TRBV2 to TRBJ2-4; D is unresolved. Per germline, CDR1 SNHLY and CDR2 FYNNEI. There are 15 residues in the CDR3. V dropped 1 base and J dropped 0 bases, with 7 bases sitting between them. This CDR3 is CASSEVALAKNIQYF. The DNA for the CDR3 is TGTGCCAGCAGTGAAGTGGCTTTAGCCAAAAACATTCAGTACTTC.

The count of this clone is one. This chain connects TRBV14 to TRBJ2-2; D call uncertain. The V end was cut by 0 bases, the J end by 5 bases, with 10 bases between. The CDR3 has 15 residues. Germline V lookup: CDR1 SGHDN, CDR2 FVKESK. CDR3 DNA: TGTGCCAGCAGCCAAGATCGAAGAGGAACCGGGGAGCTGTTTTTT. Protein sequence: CASSQDRRGTGELFF.

The rearrangement uses TRBV27 and TRBJ1-5; 12 nucleotides agree with TRBD1. This CDR3 contains 20 residues. From germline, CDR1 is MNHEY and CDR2 SMNVEV (reference sequence). J was trimmed by 1 base and V by 5 bases; bases with no gene match: 15. The CDR3 coding sequence is TGTGCCAGCAGTCCCAAACTTCCGGGACAGGGGGCTTTAAGCAATCAGCCCCAGCATTTT. Protein product: CASSPKLPGQGALSNQPQHF.

The chain links TRBV24-1 to TRBJ2-2; maybe TRBD2 (5 bases). Trimming cost V 7 bases and J 4 bases, with 15 bases left between them. CDR1 and CDR2 from the germline V gene are KGHDR and SFDVKD. This CDR3 has 15 residues. The CDR3, as DNA: TGTGCCACCAGCACCGGCCCTCGGGGCACCGGGGAGCTGTTTTTT. It specifies CATSTGPRGTGELFF.

The chain has TRBV6-1 and TRBJ2-1, with D perhaps matching TRBD2 (6 bases). The CDR3 runs 16 residues. Germline V gene sequence: CDR1 MNHNS, CDR2 SASEGT. V was pared by 0 bases and J by 0 bases, with 9 bases between. The CDR3 sequence: CASSEARGGSYNEQFF. The CDR3 coding sequence is TGTGCCAGCAGTGAAGCAAGGGGAGGCTCCTACAATGAGCAGTTCTTC.